The rows below give T cell receptor beta chains drawn from one sample of a study of Ad26.COV2.S vaccination and SARS-CoV-2 variants. Profiling relied on immunoSEQ multiplex PCR, and the TCRdb table lists in-frame clones only, not all of them. The profile shows around 300,000 clones, 75% to 90% of them singletons. This sample comprised peripheral blood, obtained in a trial of Ad26.COV2.S vaccine versus placebo. The receptor source for this set is a person aged 18-65 years who received the Ad26.COV2.S COVID-19 vaccine or a placebo. The CDR3 runs from the conserved cysteine through the conserved F or W. A D gene is named only where the DNA matches it firmly. Clone size is given for some rows only: seen once, a few or many times, or a class if the clone is expanded.

J gene: TRBJ2-3
D gene: TRBD2
V gene: TRBV3-1/TRBV3-2
clone size: -
CDR3 protein: CASSQAGGADTQYF
CDR3 DNA: TGTGCCAGCAGCCAAGCGGGGGGGGCAGATACGCAGTATTTT

J gene: TRBJ1-1
D gene: -
V gene: TRBV3-1/TRBV3-2
clone size: -
CDR3 protein: CASSQYASSYLGSRGAFF
CDR3 DNA: TGTGCCAGCAGCCAATACGCATCCTCCTACCTGGGATCTCGGGGGGCTTTCTTT

J gene: TRBJ1-1
D gene: -
V gene: TRBV7-2
clone size: -
CDR3 protein: CASSFETGYTEAFF
CDR3 DNA: TGTGCCAGCAGCTTCGAGACAGGCTACACTGAAGCTTTCTTT

J gene: TRBJ2-3
D gene: -
V gene: TRBV5-4
clone size: -
CDR3 protein: CASSLLSDTQYF
CDR3 DNA: TGTGCCAGCAGCTTGTTGTCAGATACGCAGTATTTT

J gene: TRBJ1-6
D gene: -
V gene: TRBV3-1/TRBV3-2
clone size: once
CDR3 protein: CASSQDNPSALHF
CDR3 DNA: TGTGCCAGCAGCCAAGATAATCCCTCGGCCCTCCACTTT

J gene: TRBJ2-3
D gene: -
V gene: TRBV15
clone size: -
CDR3 protein: CATSRGHSSTDTQYF
CDR3 DNA: TGTGCCACCAGCAGGGGACACTCTAGCACAGATACGCAGTATTTT

J gene: TRBJ2-7
D gene: TRBD1
V gene: TRBV6-1
clone size: -
CDR3 protein: CASSEAILRDSSSTYEQYF
CDR3 DNA: TGTGCCAGCAGTGAAGCGATTCTAAGGGACAGTTCTTCGACCTACGAGCAGTACTTC

J gene: TRBJ1-1
D gene: -
V gene: TRBV9
clone size: -
CDR3 protein: CASSVRGDGNTEAFF
CDR3 DNA: TGTGCCAGCAGCGTAAGGGGGGATGGGAACACTGAAGCTTTCTTT

J gene: TRBJ1-1
D gene: -
V gene: TRBV19
clone size: -
CDR3 protein: CASSIGFGGAEVNTEAFF
CDR3 DNA: TGTGCCAGTAGTATTGGTTTTGGGGGCGCGGAGGTGAACACTGAAGCTTTCTTT

J gene: TRBJ1-3
D gene: -
V gene: TRBV18
clone size: -
CDR3 protein: CASSPADGNTIYF
CDR3 DNA: TGTGCCAGCTCACCAGCCGATGGGAACACCATATATTTT

J gene: TRBJ1-3
D gene: -
V gene: TRBV4-3
clone size: -
CDR3 protein: CASSPAALVSGNTIYF
CDR3 DNA: TGCGCCAGCAGCCCTGCCGCGTTGGTCTCTGGAAACACCATATATTTT

J gene: TRBJ1-2
D gene: -
V gene: TRBV7-8
clone size: -
CDR3 protein: CASSAGRGYYGYTF
CDR3 DNA: TGTGCCAGCAGCGCGGGTCGAGGATACTATGGCTACACCTTC

J gene: TRBJ2-2
D gene: -
V gene: TRBV30
clone size: -
CDR3 protein: CAWETGPGELFF
CDR3 DNA: TGTGCCTGGGAAACAGGGCCCGGGGAGCTGTTTTTT

J gene: TRBJ2-2
D gene: TRBD2
V gene: TRBV7-2
clone size: -
CDR3 protein: CASSVLAGAIIGELFF
CDR3 DNA: TGTGCCAGCAGCGTCCTAGCGGGGGCCATAATCGGGGAGCTGTTTTTT